This TCR beta chain derives from a study of T cells after yellow fever vaccination (dated by TCRdb to the late 2010s). With regard to the full study: The SMART-Seq v4 Ultra Low Input RNA kit was used to prepare libraries from fractions with low cell numbers. To follow T-cell clones before and after primary and booster YFV17D yellow fever vaccination, bulk TCR alpha and beta repertoires were sequenced over time. Two healthy male donors made up the cohort, one aged 18 to 29 years and the other aged 30 to 40 years. Blood was collected at multiple timepoints before and after primary and secondary immunization, and bulk PBMC replicates and cell subsets were isolated. Study-level results and caveats: Most clones expanded after primary vaccination (96% of CD4 and around 88% of CD8) were re-detected after the booster, suggesting that broad memory maintenance occurred. Because the study included only two donors, the extent to which the findings can be generalized is limited. Computational filtering was needed because FACS-sorted repertoires could contain abundant contaminating clonotypes from the bulk population. A small share of clonotypes occurred in both CD4 and CD8 compartments, likely arising from convergent recombination. Compared with the primary T-cell response, the secondary T-cell response was weaker but faster, peaking on day 5 rather than day 15.

The V end gives up 0 bases and the J end 6 bases, leaving 5 bases in the junction not matched to a gene. CDR1 and CDR2 are read off the germline V gene as SGDLS and YYNGEE. The CDR3 runs 15 residues from the cysteine to the phenylalanine. Only the CDR3 portion is preserved as DNA: 45 bases, with reading frame beginning at the first base. TCR cDNA was made using 5'RACE template switching, a step that added a universal primer site and unique molecular identifiers. cDNA synthesis was primed from both the TCR alpha and TCR beta constant segments. Library amplification involved two PCR steps, and the second step added sample barcodes and sequencing adapters. Sequencing of libraries was done on Illumina HiSeq 2500 (2x100 bp) or NovaSeq (2x150 bp). Per the original workflow: Reads were demultiplexed and collapsed into UMI consensus sequences with MIGEC, and V(D)J alignment was performed with MiXCR. Vaccine-responding clonotypes were defined with edgeR using replicate PBMC samples, requiring FDR below 0.01 and a log2 fold change above 5 up to day 15. Bulk clonotypes were assigned CD4 or CD8 identity according to which sequenced CD4 or CD8 repertoire held them at higher abundance. TCRdb ran its own pipeline on the public reads, namely fastp trimming at Q25 and MiXCR clone calling, and kept in-frame beta chains. Rows are combined by CDR3 protein, so each entry shows the most common genes and DNA. TCRdb's processing, not the authors', yielded these V and J calls. This sample is represented by approximately 300,000 distinct CDR3 sequences; 13% of them were singletons. Roughly 0.5% of the sample goes to the ten largest clones.

The treatment or condition label of this sample denotes: live attenuated yellow fever vaccine strain. A standard Ficoll-Paque protocol was used to isolate PBMCs from peripheral blood. CD4 and CD8 T-cell fractions were isolated with Dynabeads CD4 and CD8 positive selection kits. TriZol was used to extract RNA from bulk PBMCs, CD4 and CD8 fractions, and dextramer-positive and dextramer-negative fractions. This clonotype was detected only a few times. Its specific antigen is unknown. Base qualities are missing; no much larger clone stands one base away. The receptor was derived from a man aged 30 to 39 who received the YFV17D yellow fever vaccine. The chain is made from TRBV9 and TRBJ2-1, with 8 bases matching TRBD2. Sequencing was performed on CD4+ T cells sorted from PBMCs, taken 45 days after the yellow fever booster vaccination. The CDR3 has the sequence CASSVGGGPGNEQFF. The sequenced DNA: TGTGCCAGCAGCGTAGGCGGGGGGCCTGGCAATGAGCAGTTCTTC.